The clone carrying this T cell receptor (beta chain) was seen many times. What it binds is not known. This sample was taken from a study of cytomegalovirus exposure and HLA in healthy donors. Study-wide background: Early on, a data release was issued that held roughly 86 million unique TCRs from HLA-typed donors. Within the Caucasian-associated ancestry cluster were around four fifths of the roughly 400 genotyped donors.

Per the germline V gene, CDR1 is MNHNS and CDR2 is SASEGT. The V segment lost 2 bases and the J segment 9 bases; nucleotides outside the gene matches: 9. CDR3 length: 15 amino acids. 13 Jbeta primers and 60 Vbeta primers were used for the PCR. The protocol was immunoSEQ multiplex PCR, while the TCRdb copy is restricted to in-frame clones and leaves out a portion. The sample lists under 200,000 clones, more than 65% occurring once. Study-level results: Based on reports, TCR beta sequences accurately predicted HLA-A and HLA-B alleles for most subjects.

The sequencing sample was made of PBMCs. This clonotype was obtained from a man in his fifties or sixties in good health and CMV-seropositive. The V call is TRBV6-1, the J call TRBJ2-1, with TRBD1 matching 8 bases. The CDR3 DNA sequence: TGTGCCAGCAGTGAAAGGGGCAGGGGGCTGGGTGAGCAGTTCTTC. Its protein product is CASSERGRGLGEQFF.